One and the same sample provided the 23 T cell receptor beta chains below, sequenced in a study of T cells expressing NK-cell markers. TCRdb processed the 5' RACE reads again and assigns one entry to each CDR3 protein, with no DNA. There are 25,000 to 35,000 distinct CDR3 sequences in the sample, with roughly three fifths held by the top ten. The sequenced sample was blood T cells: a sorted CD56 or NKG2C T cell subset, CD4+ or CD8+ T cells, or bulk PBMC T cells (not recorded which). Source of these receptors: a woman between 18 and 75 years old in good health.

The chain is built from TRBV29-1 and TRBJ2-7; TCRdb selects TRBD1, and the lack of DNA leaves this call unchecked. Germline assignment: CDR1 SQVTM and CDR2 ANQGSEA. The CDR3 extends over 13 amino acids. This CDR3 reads CSVTPVGWNEQYF.

CDR3 sequence: CASSPWGASAQETQYF. This sequence joins TRBV3-1 and TRBJ2-5; TCRdb picks TRBD2, but there is no DNA to check that call. Germline loops: CDR1 LGHDT, CDR2 YNNKEL (reference sequence). CDR3 length equals 16 residues.

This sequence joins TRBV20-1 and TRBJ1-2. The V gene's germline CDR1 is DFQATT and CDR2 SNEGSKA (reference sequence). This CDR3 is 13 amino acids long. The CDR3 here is CSARGQGPRGYTF.

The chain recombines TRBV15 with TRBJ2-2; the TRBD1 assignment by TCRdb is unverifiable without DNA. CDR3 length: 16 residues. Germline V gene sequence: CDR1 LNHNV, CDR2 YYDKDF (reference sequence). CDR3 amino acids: CATSRDGQGSIGELFF.

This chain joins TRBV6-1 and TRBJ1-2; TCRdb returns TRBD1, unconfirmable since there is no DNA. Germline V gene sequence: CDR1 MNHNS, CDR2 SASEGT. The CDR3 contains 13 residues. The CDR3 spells CASSDSGPYGYTF.

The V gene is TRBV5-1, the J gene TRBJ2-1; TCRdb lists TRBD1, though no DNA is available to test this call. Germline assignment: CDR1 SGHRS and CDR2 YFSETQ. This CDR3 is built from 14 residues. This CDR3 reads CATTLIGGLNEQFF.

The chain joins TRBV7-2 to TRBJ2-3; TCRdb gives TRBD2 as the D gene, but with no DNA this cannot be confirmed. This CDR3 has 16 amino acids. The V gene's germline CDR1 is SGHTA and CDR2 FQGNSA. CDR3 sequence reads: CASSLIRGWGTDTQYF.

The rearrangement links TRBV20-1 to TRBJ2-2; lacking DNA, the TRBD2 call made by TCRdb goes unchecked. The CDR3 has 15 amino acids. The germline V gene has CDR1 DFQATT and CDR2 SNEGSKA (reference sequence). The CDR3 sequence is CSARESGRDTGELFF.

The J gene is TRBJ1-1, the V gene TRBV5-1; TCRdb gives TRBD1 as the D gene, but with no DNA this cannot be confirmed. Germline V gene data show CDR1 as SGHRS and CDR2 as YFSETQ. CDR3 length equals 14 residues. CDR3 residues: CASSYGQGATEAFF.

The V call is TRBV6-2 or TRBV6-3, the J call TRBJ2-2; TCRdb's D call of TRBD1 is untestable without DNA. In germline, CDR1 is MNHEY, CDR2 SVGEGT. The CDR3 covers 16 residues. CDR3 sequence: CASRPPGRAGGGELFF.

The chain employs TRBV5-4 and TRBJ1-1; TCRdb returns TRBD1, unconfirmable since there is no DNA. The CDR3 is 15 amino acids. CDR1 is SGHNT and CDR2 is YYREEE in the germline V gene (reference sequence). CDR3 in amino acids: CASSTTGEGNTEAFF.

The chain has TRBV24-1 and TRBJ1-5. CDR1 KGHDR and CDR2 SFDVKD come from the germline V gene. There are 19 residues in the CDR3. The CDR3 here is CATSDEIETDRNSNQPQHF.

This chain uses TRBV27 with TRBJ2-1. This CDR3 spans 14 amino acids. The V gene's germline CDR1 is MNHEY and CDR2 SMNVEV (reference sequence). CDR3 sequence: CASSSGMYDNEQFF.

CDR3 in amino acids: CASSLAPPGAGGSYNEQFF. This chain connects TRBV27 to TRBJ2-1; without DNA, the TCRdb call of TRBD1 cannot be checked. The CDR3 is made up of 19 amino acids. Per germline, CDR1 MNHEY and CDR2 SMNVEV (reference sequence).

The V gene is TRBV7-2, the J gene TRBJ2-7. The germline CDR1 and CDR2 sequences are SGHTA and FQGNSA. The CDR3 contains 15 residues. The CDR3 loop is CASSSQERTIPEQYF.

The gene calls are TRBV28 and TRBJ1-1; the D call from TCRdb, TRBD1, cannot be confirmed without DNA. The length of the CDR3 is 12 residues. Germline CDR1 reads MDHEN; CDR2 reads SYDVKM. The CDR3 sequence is CASSQGDGEAFF.

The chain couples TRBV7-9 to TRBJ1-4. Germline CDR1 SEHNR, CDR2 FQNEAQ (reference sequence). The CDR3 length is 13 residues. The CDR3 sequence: CASSLRLTEKLFF.

The CDR3 sequence: CASSYAWSQETQYF. The gene calls are TRBV6-2 or TRBV6-3 and TRBJ2-5. The CDR3 is made up of 14 amino acids. Germline V gene sequence: CDR1 MNHEY, CDR2 SVGEGT.

CDR3 sequence reads: CASTESSNQPQHF. The genes are TRBV28 and TRBJ1-5. The CDR3 length is 13 residues. The germline V gene has CDR1 MDHEN and CDR2 SYDVKM.

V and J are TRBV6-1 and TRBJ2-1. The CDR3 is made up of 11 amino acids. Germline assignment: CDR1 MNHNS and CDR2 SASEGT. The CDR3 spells CATINYNEQFF.

The CDR3 sequence: CASSYKLSQPQHF. The chain links TRBV7-9 to TRBJ1-5. The CDR3 contains 13 residues. Germline V CDR1 and CDR2: SEHNR, FQNEAQ (reference sequence). Filled out from reference TRBV7-9 and TRBJ1-5, the complete variable domain reads DTGVSQNPRHKITKRGQNVTFRCDPISEHNRLYWYRQTLGQGPEFLTYFQNEAQLEKSRLLSDRFSAERPKGSFSTLEIQRTEQGDSAMYLCASSYKLSQPQHFGDGTRLSIL.

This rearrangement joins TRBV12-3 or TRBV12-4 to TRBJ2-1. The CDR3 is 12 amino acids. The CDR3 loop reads CASTDSPMEQFF.

CDR3 loop: CASSADRRGHEQFF. This chain connects TRBV13 to TRBJ2-1; the D gene TCRdb calls, TRBD1, cannot be checked with no DNA. The CDR3 length is 14 residues. The germline V gene has CDR1 PRHDT and CDR2 FYEKMQ (reference sequence).